This T cell receptor (beta chain) is from a study of response to subunit inactivated influenza vaccine. This clonotype was observed a handful of times. TCRdb ran MiXCR on the RT-PCR reads and lists one entry per CDR3 protein. The data hold 500,000 to 550,000 distinct CDR3 sequences, with approximately 24% observed a single time. The same sample was also used in a study of T cells expressing NK-cell markers. From that study: 5'RACE template switching with UMIs produced the TCR beta cDNA. The eight sequenced donors comprised seven who were HCMV-seropositive and one who was seronegative. There remained a lack of clarity about HCMV specificity of expanded NKG2C+ T cell clones.

The clonotype was recovered from a man in his fifties who received an inactivated influenza vaccine. The material was CD4+ T cells sorted from PBMCs, obtained about 12 days after vaccination.

CDR3 sequence reads: CSARDSGVQPQHF. The CDR3 DNA reads as TGCAGTGCTAGAGACTCAGGGGTTCAGCCCCAGCATTTT. The chain is built from TRBV20-1 and TRBJ1-5, with a tentative D call TRBD1 (6 bases). Trimming removed 0 bases at V and 6 bases at J, with 9 bases between. This CDR3 is 13 amino acids long. Per germline, CDR1 DFQATT and CDR2 SNEGSKA (reference sequence).